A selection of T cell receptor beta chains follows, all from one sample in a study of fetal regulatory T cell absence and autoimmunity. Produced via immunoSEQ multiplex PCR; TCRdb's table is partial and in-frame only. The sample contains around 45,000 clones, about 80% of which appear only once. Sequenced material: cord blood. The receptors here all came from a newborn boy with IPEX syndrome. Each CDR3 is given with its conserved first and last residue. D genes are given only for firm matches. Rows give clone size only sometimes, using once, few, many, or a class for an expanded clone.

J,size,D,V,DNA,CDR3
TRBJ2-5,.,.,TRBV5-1,TGCGCCAGCAGCTTCATTCTGGGCCAAGAGACCCAGTACTTC,CASSFILGQETQYF
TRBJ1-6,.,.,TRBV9,TGTGCCAGCAGCGAGGAGAGGGCCAATTCACCCCTCCACTTT,CASSEERANSPLHF
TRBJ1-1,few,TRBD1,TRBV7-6,TGTGCCAGCAGCCCTAGCCAGGGGGGGAGTGAAGCTTTCTTT,CASSPSQGGSEAFF
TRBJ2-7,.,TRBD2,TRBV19,TGTGCCAGTAGTATAGGGACTAGGCCCTACGAGCAGTACTTC,CASSIGTRPYEQYF
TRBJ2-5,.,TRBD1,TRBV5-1,TGCGCCAGCAGCTTGGTGGCAGGGGGCGAGCAAGAGACCCAGTACTTC,CASSLVAGGEQETQYF
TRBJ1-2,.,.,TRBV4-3,TGCGCCAGCAGCCAAGTTGTCGGCTATGGCTACACCTTC,CASSQVVGYGYTF
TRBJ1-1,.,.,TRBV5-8,TGTGCCAGCAGCCCGGCAGGGGAAGCTTTCTTT,CASSPAGEAFF
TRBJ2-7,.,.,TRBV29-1,TGCAGCGTTGAAAGCGGGTCTACCTACGAGCAGTACTTC,CSVESGSTYEQYF
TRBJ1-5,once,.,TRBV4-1,TGCGCCAGCAGCCCTGAGATTTGGGGTCAGCCCCAGCATTTT,CASSPEIWGQPQHF
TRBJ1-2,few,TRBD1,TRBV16,TGTGCCAGCAGCCAATCCGGCAGGGGGAACTATGGCTACACCTTC,CASSQSGRGNYGYTF
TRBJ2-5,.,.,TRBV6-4,TGTGCCAGCTTCCGGGCCGAGACCCAGTACTTC,CASFRAETQYF
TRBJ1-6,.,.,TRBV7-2,TGTGCCAGCAGCCCGTACAATTCACCCCTCCACTTT,CASSPYNSPLHF
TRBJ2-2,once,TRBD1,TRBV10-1,TGCGCCAGCAGTGGTCGGGACAGGGGCACCGGGGAGCTGTTTTTT,CASSGRDRGTGELFF